These 14 T cell receptor beta chains came from one sample sequenced in a study of molecular identifiers for immune sequencing clone quantification. TCRdb re-derived calls from the PCR reads in MiXCR, one entry per CDR3 protein. The sample includes around 82,000 distinct CDR3 sequences, over 15% seen only once; the top ten take 0.75% to 0.95%. Sample: naive CD8+ T cells from blood, with Jurkat cell RNA spiked in. Described subset: FACS-sorted CD8+CD4-CCR7+CD45RA+ naive T cells. These receptors originate from a human donor in good health. Some libraries in this study had Jurkat cell RNA spiked in.

The CDR3, as DNA: TGTGCCAGCAGCCAAGAAGGCTTAGTGAACACTGAAGCTTTCTTT. Protein: CASSQEGLVNTEAFF. The gene calls are TRBV4-2 and TRBJ1-1, with D uncertain. The CDR3 consists of 15 residues. V was pared by 0 bases and J by 0 bases, with 8 bases between. CDR1 and CDR2 (germline): LGHNA, YNFKEQ.

This clonotype was detected many times. The chain couples TRBV27 to TRBJ1-1, with D uncertain. The CDR3 extends over 14 amino acids. The V end lost 5 bases, the J end lost 1 base, and 11 bases lay between the germline ends. Germline CDR1 is MNHEY and CDR2 is SMNVEV (reference sequence). The CDR3 nucleotides are TGTGCCAGCAGTCCCGTCGGGTCGAACACTGAAGCTTTCTTT. Its translation: CASSPVGSNTEAFF.

This clonotype was observed a handful of times. With a much larger clone just one base away, this may be a read error. The chain is built from TRBV15 and TRBJ2-2, with 7 bases lining up with TRBD2. This CDR3 has 15 amino acids. CDR1 LNHNV and CDR2 YYDKDF come from the germline V gene (reference sequence). CDR3 sequence (DNA): TGTGCCACCGCCACTAGCGAGAAGAACATCGGGGAGCTGTTTTTT. Translated: CATATSEKNIGELFF. The variable domain in full, with the rest retrieved from reference TRBV15 and TRBJ2-2, is DAMVIQNPRYQVTQFGKPVTLSCSQTLNHNVMYWYQQKSSQAPKLLFHYYDKDFNNEADTPDNFQSRRPNTSFCFLDIRSPGLGDTAMYLCATATSEKNIGELFFGEGSRLTVL.

About this clonotype itself: A read error is possible here, since a much larger clone lies one base away. The CDR3 region has the DNA TGTGTCAGCAGGGAACAGGGGTTGTTAATGAACACTGAAGCTTTCTTT. It is translated as CVSREQGLLMNTEAFF. This chain joins TRBV28 and TRBJ1-1; 7 bases align to TRBD1. This CDR3 is 16 amino acids long. The germline V gene has CDR1 MDHEN and CDR2 SYDVKM.

The V gene is TRBV28, the J gene TRBJ2-3; D is unclear. The CDR3 runs 14 residues. Trimming stripped 5 bases from V and 3 bases from J, with 12 bases between. Germline V gene data show CDR1 as MDHEN and CDR2 as SYDVKM. The CDR3 nucleotides read TGTGCCAGCAGTCCCAGCCCCCAGACAGATACGCAGTATTTT. It yields the protein CASSPSPQTDTQYF.

The sample holds many counts of this clonotype. The chain employs TRBV15 and TRBJ1-5, with a possible D match to TRBD1 (5 bases). The germline V gene has CDR1 LNHNV and CDR2 YYDKDF (reference sequence). Trimming shortened V by 3 bases and J by 7 bases, and 10 bases separated the two germline ends. The length of the CDR3 is 13 residues. The CDR3 spells CATSRQGGQPQHF. CDR3 bases: TGTGCCACCAGCAGGCAGGGCGGGCAGCCCCAGCATTTT.

This clonotype was recorded at least ten times. The V and J genes are TRBV20-1 and TRBJ2-7; D tentatively reads TRBD1 or TRBD2 (5 bases each). Germline CDR1 and CDR2: DFQATT and SNEGSKA (reference sequence). The CDR3 runs 13 residues. With 3 bases removed from V and 0 bases from J, the gap between germline ends came to 9 bases. DNA of the CDR3: TGCAGTGCTAGGGGGGTCATCTCCTACGAGCAGTACTTC. Translated, it gives CSARGVISYEQYF.

This clonotype appeared many times. The V and J genes are TRBV6-2 or TRBV6-3 and TRBJ1-1; 9 bases line up with TRBD1. V trimming: 0 bases; J trimming: 11 bases; junction bases outside the gene matches: 13. The length of the CDR3 is 16 residues. Germline V gene sequence: CDR1 MNHEY, CDR2 SVGEGT. In DNA, the CDR3 is TGTGCCAGCAGTTACTCCGGACAGGGGAACTACCTCTGGGCTTTCTTT. As protein: CASSYSGQGNYLWAFF.

This clonotype was detected ten times or more. J is TRBJ2-1 and V is TRBV10-3; the match to TRBD2 covers 10 bases. The CDR3 is made up of 17 amino acids. Per germline, CDR1 ENHRY and CDR2 SYGVKD. V shed 6 bases, J shed 0 bases, and the junction held 8 bases outside the gene matches. The CDR3 sequence is CAISSLAGESSYNEQFF. DNA of the CDR3: TGTGCCATCAGCAGTCTAGCGGGGGAGAGCTCCTACAATGAGCAGTTCTTC.

The sample holds many counts of this clonotype. The gene calls are TRBV12-3 or TRBV12-4 and TRBJ2-2; TRBD1 agrees at 8 bases. The V and J ends lost 6 bases and 6 bases, in that order; junction bases with no gene match: 9. This CDR3 is built from 15 residues. The DNA of the CDR3 is TGTGCCAGCAGGACCGGGACAGGAGGACCCGGGGAGCTGTTTTTT. Translating gives CASRTGTGGPGELFF.

J is TRBJ2-2 and V is TRBV7-9, with D possibly matching TRBD1 (6 bases). V dropped 5 bases and J dropped 0 bases, with 16 bases sitting between them. The CDR3 runs 17 residues. Per germline, CDR1 SEHNR and CDR2 FQNEAQ (reference sequence). CDR3 in amino acids: CASSQEERTANTGELFF. CDR3 bases: TGTGCCAGCAGCCAAGAGGAAAGGACAGCGAACACCGGGGAGCTGTTTTTT.

At least ten counts were recorded for this clonotype. The rearrangement joins TRBV7-9 to TRBJ2-7, with D perhaps matching TRBD2 (6 bases). This CDR3 region has 15 residues. Trimming pared 4 bases from V and 3 bases from J, leaving 16 bases between. Per the germline V gene, CDR1 is SEHNR and CDR2 is FQNEAQ (reference sequence). CDR3 in DNA: TGTGCCAGCAGCTCCTCTCTAGCGCCCCTCTACGAGCAGTACTTC. Translated: CASSSSLAPLYEQYF.

This clonotype was seen many times. The V call is TRBV4-3, the J call TRBJ2-7; TRBD2 agrees at 8 bases. V gave up 0 bases and J gave up 2 bases; unmatched junction bases: 3. The CDR3 covers 15 residues. The germline V gene encodes CDR1 LGHNA and CDR2 YSLEER. The CDR3 reads CASSQDTSGPYEQYF. The CDR3, as DNA: TGCGCCAGCAGCCAAGATACTAGCGGACCCTACGAGCAGTACTTC.

This clonotype was seen repeatedly, ten times or more. V and J are TRBV5-6 and TRBJ2-2, with a tentative D call TRBD1 (6 bases). Germline V CDR1 and CDR2: SGHDT, YYEEEE. The CDR3 extends over 14 amino acids. The germline V and J ends were trimmed by 4 bases and 3 bases, with 10 bases remaining between them. The DNA of the CDR3 is TGTGCCAGCAGCATGACAGGATACACCGGGGAGCTGTTTTTT. Protein: CASSMTGYTGELFF.